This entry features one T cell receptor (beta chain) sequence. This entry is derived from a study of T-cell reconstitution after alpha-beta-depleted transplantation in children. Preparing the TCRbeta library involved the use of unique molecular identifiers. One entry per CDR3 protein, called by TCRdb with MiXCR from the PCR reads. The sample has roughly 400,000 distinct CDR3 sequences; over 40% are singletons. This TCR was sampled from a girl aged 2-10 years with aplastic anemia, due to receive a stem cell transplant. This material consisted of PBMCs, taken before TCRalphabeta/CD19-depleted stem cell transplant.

In DNA, the CDR3 is TGTGCCAGCGAGTCGACAGACGGCTACAATGAGCAGTTCTTC. This gives the protein CASESTDGYNEQFF. The chain joins TRBV6-1 to TRBJ2-1; D possibly corresponds to TRBD1 (5 bases). CDR3 size: 14 residues. Germline V gene sequence: CDR1 MNHNS, CDR2 SASEGT. The ends were cut back, 8 bases at V and 3 bases at J, with 14 bases in the middle.